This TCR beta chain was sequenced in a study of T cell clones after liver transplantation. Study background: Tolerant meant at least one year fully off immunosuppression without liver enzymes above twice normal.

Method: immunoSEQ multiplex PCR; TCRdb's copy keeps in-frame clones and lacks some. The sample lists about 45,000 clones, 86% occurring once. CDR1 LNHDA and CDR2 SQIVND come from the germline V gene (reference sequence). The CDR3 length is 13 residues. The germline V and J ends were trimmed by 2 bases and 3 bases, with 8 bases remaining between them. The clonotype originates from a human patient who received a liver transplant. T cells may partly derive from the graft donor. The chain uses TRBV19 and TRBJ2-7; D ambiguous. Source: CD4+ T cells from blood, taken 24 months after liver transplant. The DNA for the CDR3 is TGTGCCAGTAGTATAACGGAGTACTACGAGCAGTACTTC. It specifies CASSITEYYEQYF.